A single sample is the source of the 13 T cell receptor beta chains below, sequenced in a study of shared clonotypes between healthy human individuals. Sequencing was performed with immunoSEQ multiplex PCR; in TCRdb, only in-frame clones are kept and a portion is missing. This sample yields 470,000 or so clones, of which 81% are seen a single time; over 9.5% belongs to the top ten. Input material: PBMCs. These receptor sequences come from a woman aged 40 to 49 in good health. Some clones in this sample may be carry-over from other donors' samples.

About this clone: A far larger clone is one nucleotide away, so this likely arose from a read error. The same CDR3 can be traced to other DNA sequences in this sample. V is TRBV30 and J is TRBJ2-1; TRBD1 or TRBD2 may be the D gene (5 bases each). Germline CDR1 reads GTSNPN; CDR2 reads SVGIG (reference sequence). The CDR3 extends over 11 amino acids. The chain's CDR3 is CAGTLWNEQFF. CDR3 in DNA: TGTGCTGGGACCCTTTGGAATGAGCAGTTCTTC.

The chain couples TRBV27 to TRBJ1-2; maybe TRBD1 (6 bases). Germline V gene lookup returns CDR1 MNHEY and CDR2 SMNVEV (reference sequence). The CDR3 is 15 residues long. The V end was cut by 5 bases, the J end by 4 bases, with 17 bases between. CDR3 sequence: CASSTSTGSRYGYTF. DNA for the CDR3: TGTGCCAGCAGTACCTCGACAGGTAGTCGCTATGGCTACACCTTC.

The V gene is TRBV5-1, the J gene TRBJ2-5, with TRBD2 matching 13 bases. This CDR3 spans 15 amino acids. Germline-derived CDR1 and CDR2 are SGHRS and YFSETQ. The trim removed 3 bases at V and 5 bases at J, leaving 4 bases unmatched. The CDR3 here is CASSYGTSGIETQYF. CDR3 nucleotide sequence: TGCGCCAGCAGCTACGGGACTAGCGGGATCGAGACCCAGTACTTC.

A word on this clone: This clone may be a read error of a much larger clone one base away. Other DNA sequences of this sample code for an identical CDR3. The genes are TRBV19 and TRBJ2-2, with D perhaps TRBD1 (5 bases). The CDR3 runs 14 residues. Germline loops: CDR1 LNHDA, CDR2 SQIVND (reference sequence). The germline V and J ends were trimmed by 6 bases and 6 bases, with 14 bases remaining between them. CDR3 bases: TGTGCCAGTAGCACCGGACATTTGGCCGGGGAGCTGTTTTTT. Translating gives CASSTGHLAGELFF.

This sequence joins TRBV19 and TRBJ2-1; maybe TRBD2 (5 bases). The germline V gene has CDR1 LNHDA and CDR2 SQIVND (reference sequence). The CDR3 consists of 15 residues. V was clipped by 3 bases and J by 2 bases, with 11 bases between them. The CDR3 coding sequence is TGTGCCAGTAGTATTCGCGGGCCTGCCTACAATGAGCAGTTCTTC. Protein product: CASSIRGPAYNEQFF.

This chain joins TRBV9 and TRBJ2-5; the D gene is possibly TRBD2 (7 bases). V lost 3 bases and J lost 7, with 28 bases in between. The germline V gene encodes CDR1 SGDLS and CDR2 YYNGEE. The CDR3 sequence is 18 residues long. The CDR3 nucleotides read TGTGCCAGCAGCGCGGCCCCAGCGGGACATATTTCGGGTGTGACCCAGTACTTC. Its protein product is CASSAAPAGHISGVTQYF.

As for this clone: This likely came from a read error, as a far larger clone is one base away. The chain employs TRBV27 and TRBJ2-5, with D possibly matching TRBD1 (5 bases). The CDR3 has 12 amino acids. Trimming left V 5 bases short and J 13 bases short, with 17 bases between. Germline V gene data show CDR1 as MNHEY and CDR2 as SMNVEV (reference sequence). The CDR3 spells CASSGGAYERYF. The DNA of the CDR3 is TGTGCCAGCAGTGGTGGGGCCTACGAGCGGTACTTC.

The chain recombines TRBV4-3 with TRBJ1-2; 8 positions agree with TRBD1. The CDR3 is 15 amino acids. V dropped 0 bases and J dropped 4; count of bases not matched to a gene: 4. Germline CDR1 and CDR2: LGHNA and YSLEER. The CDR3 here is CASSQDLQGGYGYTF. The CDR3 bases are TGCGCCAGCAGCCAAGACCTACAGGGGGGCTATGGCTACACCTTC.

On this clone: A far larger clone is off by one base, so a read error is likely. V usage is TRBV28 and J usage is TRBJ2-3, with 9 positions matching TRBD2. CDR3 length: 16 residues. In germline, CDR1 is MDHEN, CDR2 SYDVKM. CDR3 amino acids: CASSTPAGGATGTQYF. Here the CDR3 DNA reads TGTGCCAGCAGTACCCCAGCGGGAGGAGCAACAGGTACGCAGTATTTT.

This clone was found once. The chain uses TRBV28 and TRBJ2-2, with D perhaps TRBD1 or TRBD2 (5 bases each). The V gene's germline CDR1 is MDHEN and CDR2 SYDVKM. V shed 10 bases and J shed 0 bases, with 9 bases lying between them. The CDR3 has 13 amino acids. Here the CDR3 DNA reads TGTGCCACCCCGGGACCGAACACCGGGGAGCTGTTTTTT. This codes for CATPGPNTGELFF.

Only a few counts were recorded for this clone. This chain links TRBV23-1 with TRBJ2-3, with D possibly matching TRBD2 (6 bases). TRBV23-1 is an ORF, with its function uncertain. V lost 0 bases and J 4 bases, leaving 17 bases between the germline ends. The CDR3 contains 17 residues. The CDR3 DNA reads TGCGCCAGCAGTCAATCGGGACGGGAGAAGGGGCCAGATACGCAGTATTTT. Translation: CASSQSGREKGPDTQYF.

The chain is built from TRBV28 and TRBJ2-4, with 10 bases aligning to TRBD2. The V and J ends lost 4 bases and 2 bases, in that order; junction bases with no gene match: 23. CDR3 size: 22 residues. CDR1 is MDHEN, CDR2 SYDVKM, per germline. The CDR3 region has the DNA TGTGCCAGCAGTTCCCCTCGGATTAGCGGGAGGCCTATCTTTACGTCCAAAAACATTCAGTACTTC. Protein sequence: CASSSPRISGRPIFTSKNIQYF.

The chain uses TRBV19 and TRBJ2-7, with TRBD1 identical over 9 bases. Germline CDR1 is LNHDA and CDR2 is SQIVND (reference sequence). Germline trimming cut 6 bases from V and 3 bases from J; bases unmatched to any gene: 6. The CDR3 covers 14 residues. CDR3 nucleotides: TGTGCCAGTAGCCAAAGGGACAGGGTCTACGAGCAGTACTTC. It encodes CASSQRDRVYEQYF.